This T cell receptor beta chain was recorded in a study of control samples from healthy donors and cancer patients (dated by TCRdb to the early 2020s). The library was produced with the immunoSEQ multiplex PCR assay. As stored in TCRdb, this immuneACCESS dataset retains in-frame rearrangements with V and J assigned. A fraction of the clones does not appear; measured against another copy, unresolved V genes explain less than half of the discrepancy, and the remainder lacks a known reason. For this sample the table gives some 65,000 clones, of which more than 75% were detected only once. Jointly, the top ten make up approximately 2.9% of the sample. As to this clone: This clone's antigen is unknown. Base qualities were left out, and no much larger clone turns up one base away.

The germline V gene yields MNHEY for CDR1 and SVGAGI for CDR2. Inclusive of the bounding cysteine and phenylalanine, the CDR3 is 14 residues long. Here the CDR3 DNA is all that survives: 42 bases in frame from base 1. V lost 7 bases and J lost 1 base; the stretch between them is 13 bases long. The sample was PBMCs. This receptor was taken from a woman aged 45-60 years with lung cancer. The rearranged segments are TRBV6-5 and TRBJ1-1; TRBD1 is a weak D gene call, 5 bases matching. The CDR3 protein sequence reads: CASNPEGKNTEAFF. The bases read TGTGCCAGCAACCCAGAGGGGAAGAACACTGAAGCTTTCTTT.